This T cell receptor beta chain was recorded in a study of PD-1 blockade in classical Hodgkin lymphoma. The CDR3 has 16 residues. The V gene's germline CDR1 is SEHNR and CDR2 FQNEAQ (reference sequence). With 3 bases removed from V and 0 bases from J, the gap between germline ends came to 14 bases. Brentuximab vedotin exposure varied among the patients, all of whom had relapsed after autologous stem cell transplantation. Assay used: immunoSEQ multiplex PCR; TCRdb lists only in-frame clones, some missing. Of 100,000 or so clones listed, 75% to 90% are singletons. This sequence joins TRBV7-9 and TRBJ1-2; D is unresolved. Source: peripheral blood mononuclear cells (PBMCs), taken before the second cycle of nivolumab. This clonotype was obtained from a human donor with classical Hodgkin lymphoma. The CDR3 DNA is TGTGCCAGCAGCTTTTTAACGGGATCTTCTAACTATGGCTACACCTTC. This translates into CASSFLTGSSNYGYTF.